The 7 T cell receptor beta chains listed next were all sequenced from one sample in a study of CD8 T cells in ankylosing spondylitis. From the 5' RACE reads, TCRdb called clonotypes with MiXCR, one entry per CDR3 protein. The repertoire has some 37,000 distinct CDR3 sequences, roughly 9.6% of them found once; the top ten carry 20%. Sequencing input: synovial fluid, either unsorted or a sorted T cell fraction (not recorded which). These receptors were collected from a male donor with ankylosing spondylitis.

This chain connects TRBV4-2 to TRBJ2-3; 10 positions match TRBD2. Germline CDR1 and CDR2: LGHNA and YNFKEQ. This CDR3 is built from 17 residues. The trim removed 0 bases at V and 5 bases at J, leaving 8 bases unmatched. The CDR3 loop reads CASSQDAAGGPGDTQYF. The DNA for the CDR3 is TGTGCCAGCAGCCAAGATGCAGCGGGAGGGCCGGGAGATACGCAGTATTTT.

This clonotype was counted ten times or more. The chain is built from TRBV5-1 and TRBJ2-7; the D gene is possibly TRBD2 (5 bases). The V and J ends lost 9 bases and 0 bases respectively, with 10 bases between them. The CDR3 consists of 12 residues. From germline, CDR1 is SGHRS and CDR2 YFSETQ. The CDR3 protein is CATGVTSYEQYF. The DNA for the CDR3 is TGCGCCACCGGGGTCACCTCCTACGAGCAGTACTTC.

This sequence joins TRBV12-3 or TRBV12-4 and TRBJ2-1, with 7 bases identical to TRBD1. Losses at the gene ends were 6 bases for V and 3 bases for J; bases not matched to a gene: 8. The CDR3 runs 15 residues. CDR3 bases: TGTGCCAGCAGAGGAACAGGGGCCAACTACAATGAGCAGTTCTTC. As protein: CASRGTGANYNEQFF.

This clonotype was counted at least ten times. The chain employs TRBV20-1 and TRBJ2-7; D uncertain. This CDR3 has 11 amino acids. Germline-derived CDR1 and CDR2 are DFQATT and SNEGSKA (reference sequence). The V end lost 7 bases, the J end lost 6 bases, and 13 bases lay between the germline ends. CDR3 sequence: CSVLPGIEQYF. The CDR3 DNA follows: TGCAGTGTTCTTCCTGGTATCGAGCAGTACTTC.

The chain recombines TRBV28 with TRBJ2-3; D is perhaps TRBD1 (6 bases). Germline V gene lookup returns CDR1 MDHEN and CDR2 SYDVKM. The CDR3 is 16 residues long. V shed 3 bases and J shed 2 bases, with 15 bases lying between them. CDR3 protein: CASSFNRDENTDTQYF. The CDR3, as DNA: TGTGCCAGCAGTTTTAACAGGGATGAGAACACAGATACGCAGTATTTT.

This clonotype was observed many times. DNA for the CDR3: TGCGCCAGCAGCTTAAACCCACAGGGTAGAGACATTCAGTACTTC. Its protein product is CASSLNPQGRDIQYF. The chain couples TRBV5-1 to TRBJ2-4; possibly TRBD1 for D (6 bases). Trimming pared 2 bases from V and 8 bases from J, leaving 17 bases between. Germline V CDR1 and CDR2: SGHRS, YFSETQ. The CDR3 has 15 amino acids.

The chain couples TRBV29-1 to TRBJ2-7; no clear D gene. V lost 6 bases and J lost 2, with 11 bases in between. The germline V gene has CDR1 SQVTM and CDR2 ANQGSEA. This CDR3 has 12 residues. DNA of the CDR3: TGCAGCGTCTCAGTGCTCACCTACGAGCAGTACTTC. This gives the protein CSVSVLTYEQYF.